The clone carrying this T cell receptor (beta chain) was seen a handful of times. The sample belongs to a study of blood T cell repertoires in COVID-19. Study information: Samples representing acute and convalescent COVID-19 were sourced from the United States, Italy and Spain. From T cells, B-cell-depleted T cells, or PBMCs came the material, which was cDNA or gDNA.

In germline, CDR1 is SQVTM, CDR2 ANQGSEA. Deletions cut 4 bases from V and 10 bases from J, with 13 bases between. This CDR3 comprises 11 residues. Original processing methods: Amplified reference gene primers provided the basis for estimating nucleated cell counts. Repertoires were generated with immunoSEQ multiplex PCR, while TCRdb's copy carries only in-frame clones and drops some. D and trimming were read from the DNA, whereas the V and J calls and clone size are those reported in that table. The data hold over 600,000 clones, with 70% to 90% observed a single time. This chain uses TRBV29-1 with TRBJ1-2, with D unclear. The receptor was derived from a woman aged 18-35 years with acute or convalescent COVID-19. The material sequenced was peripheral blood. In DNA form, the CDR3 reads TGCAGCGTTGGCCTTCGGGGAAACTACACCTTC. It yields the protein CSVGLRGNYTF. The full variable domain, rest sourced from reference TRBV29-1 and TRBJ1-2, is SAVISQKPSRDICQRGTSLTIQCQVDSQVTMMFWYRQQPGQSLTLIATANQGSEATYESGFVIDKFPISRPNLTFSTLTVSNMSPEDSSIYLCSVGLRGNYTFGSGTRLTVV.